Listed below are T cell receptor beta chains from one sample, sequenced in a study of identifying expanded T cells in peripheral blood. Only in-frame clones appear in the TCRdb table, and some are missing; sequencing was by immunoSEQ multiplex PCR. The table shows over 70,000 clones, with around 89% occurring only once. The specimen sequenced was blood. The receptor set was obtained from a person aged 18-70 years in good health. Both conserved end residues are part of each CDR3. Each record gives: D gene, V gene, clone size, J gene, CDR3 protein, CDR3 DNA. A D gene is named only where the DNA matches it firmly. Some rows have no size entry. The others give once, few or many, or a class for an expanded clone.

D gene: .
V gene: TRBV14
clone size: .
J gene: TRBJ1-1
CDR3 protein: CASNPYIQGTAFF
CDR3 DNA: TGTGCCAGCAACCCTTATATACAGGGTACGGCTTTCTTT

D gene: TRBD1
V gene: TRBV7-9
clone size: .
J gene: TRBJ2-2
CDR3 protein: CASSQNRGRTGELFF
CDR3 DNA: TGTGCCAGCAGCCAGAACAGGGGGAGGACCGGGGAGCTGTTTTTT

D gene: TRBD1
V gene: TRBV5-8
clone size: .
J gene: TRBJ1-4
CDR3 protein: CASSGPGGKNEKLFF
CDR3 DNA: TGTGCCAGCAGCGGACCAGGGGGCAAAAATGAAAAACTGTTTTTT

D gene: TRBD1
V gene: TRBV30
clone size: .
J gene: TRBJ1-4
CDR3 protein: CAWSPFRRQGGTNEKLFF
CDR3 DNA: TGTGCCTGGAGTCCATTTCGCCGACAGGGAGGGACTAATGAAAAACTGTTTTTT

D gene: .
V gene: TRBV4-1
clone size: .
J gene: TRBJ1-4
CDR3 protein: CASSVRGYPATNEKLFF
CDR3 DNA: TGCGCCAGCAGCGTAAGGGGGTATCCCGCAACTAATGAAAAACTGTTTTTT

D gene: .
V gene: TRBV28
clone size: .
J gene: TRBJ2-7
CDR3 protein: CASSLGSYEQYF
CDR3 DNA: TGTGCCAGCAGTTTGGGCTCCTACGAGCAGTACTTC

D gene: .
V gene: TRBV12-5
clone size: .
J gene: TRBJ2-7
CDR3 protein: CASGFSYEQYF
CDR3 DNA: TGTGCTAGTGGTTTCTCGTACGAGCAGTACTTC

D gene: .
V gene: TRBV11-1
clone size: .
J gene: TRBJ2-7
CDR3 protein: CASSLGPDSYEQYF
CDR3 DNA: TGTGCCAGCAGCTTAGGCCCCGATTCCTACGAGCAGTACTTC

D gene: TRBD1
V gene: TRBV19
clone size: .
J gene: TRBJ1-2
CDR3 protein: CASSKGVVSGQGIYGYTF
CDR3 DNA: TGTGCCAGTAGTAAGGGAGTGGTCTCCGGACAGGGTATCTATGGCTACACCTTC

D gene: .
V gene: TRBV6-6
clone size: once
J gene: TRBJ1-1
CDR3 protein: CASSSHLGSNTEAFF
CDR3 DNA: TGTGCCAGCAGTTCTCACCTTGGTTCGAACACTGAAGCTTTCTTT